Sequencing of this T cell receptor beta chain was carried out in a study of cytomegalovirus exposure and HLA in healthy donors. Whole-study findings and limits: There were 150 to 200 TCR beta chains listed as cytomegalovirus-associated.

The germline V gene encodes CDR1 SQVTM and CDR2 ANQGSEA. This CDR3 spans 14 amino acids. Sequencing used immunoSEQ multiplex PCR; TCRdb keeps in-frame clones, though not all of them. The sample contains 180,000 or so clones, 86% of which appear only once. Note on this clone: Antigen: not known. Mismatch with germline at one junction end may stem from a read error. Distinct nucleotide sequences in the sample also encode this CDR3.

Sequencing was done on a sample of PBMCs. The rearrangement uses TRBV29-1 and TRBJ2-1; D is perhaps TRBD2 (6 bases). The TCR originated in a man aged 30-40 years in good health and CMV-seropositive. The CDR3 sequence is CSVEGRDSYNEQFF. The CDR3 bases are TGCAGCGTCGAAGGGCGGGATAGTTACAATGAGCAGTTCTTC.